This is a list of T cell receptor beta chains from one sample in a study of CD8 T cells in ankylosing spondylitis. TCRdb itself ran the 5' RACE reads through MiXCR, one entry per CDR3 protein. The sample yields about 400,000 distinct CDR3 sequences, 20% to 25% seen once. The specimen sequenced was blood, either unsorted or a sorted T cell fraction (not recorded which). Receptor source: a male donor with ankylosing spondylitis. Each CDR3 is given with its conserved first and last residue. D genes are given only for firm matches. Size values are once, few and many counts, or a class for expanded clones, and some rows have none.

v_call: TRBV9
d_call: -
j_call: TRBJ2-1
clone_size: -
cdr3_aa: CASSGGDPRSGGYNEQFF
cdr3_nt: TGTGCCAGCAGCGGCGGGGACCCCAGGTCGGGCGGCTACAATGAGCAGTTCTTC

v_call: TRBV5-1
d_call: -
j_call: TRBJ2-2
clone_size: few
cdr3_aa: CASSSGRMNTGELFF
cdr3_nt: TGCGCCAGCAGCTCCGGGAGAATGAACACCGGGGAGCTGTTTTTT

v_call: TRBV5-1
d_call: -
j_call: TRBJ2-1
clone_size: -
cdr3_aa: CASSLALGGEQFF
cdr3_nt: TGCGCCAGCAGCTTGGCACTAGGCGGGGAGCAGTTCTTC

v_call: TRBV6-2/TRBV6-3
d_call: TRBD1
j_call: TRBJ1-4
clone_size: -
cdr3_aa: CASSLAGGADEKLFF
cdr3_nt: TGTGCCAGCAGTCTGGCAGGGGGCGCGGATGAAAAACTGTTTTTT

v_call: TRBV4-3
d_call: TRBD2
j_call: TRBJ2-1
clone_size: -
cdr3_aa: CASSQDWGLAGFNEQFF
cdr3_nt: TGCGCCAGCAGCCAAGATTGGGGTCTAGCGGGCTTCAATGAGCAGTTCTTC

v_call: TRBV10-3
d_call: TRBD2
j_call: TRBJ2-3
clone_size: -
cdr3_aa: CAISFARLGGSTDTQYF
cdr3_nt: TGTGCCATCAGTTTCGCCCGGTTGGGCGGGAGTACAGATACGCAGTATTTT

v_call: TRBV6-5
d_call: -
j_call: TRBJ1-4
clone_size: few
cdr3_aa: CASSWSGVKNEKLFF
cdr3_nt: TGTGCCAGCAGTTGGAGCGGGGTTAAGAACGAAAAACTGTTTTTT

v_call: TRBV4-1
d_call: -
j_call: TRBJ2-1
clone_size: few
cdr3_aa: CASSQGRVSYNEQFF
cdr3_nt: TGCGCCAGCAGCCAAGGGCGGGTCTCCTACAATGAGCAGTTCTTC

v_call: TRBV9
d_call: -
j_call: TRBJ2-2
clone_size: -
cdr3_aa: CASSATVPTQRTGELFF
cdr3_nt: TGTGCCAGCAGCGCCACCGTCCCGACCCAGAGGACCGGGGAGCTGTTTTTT

v_call: TRBV5-1
d_call: -
j_call: TRBJ1-1
clone_size: -
cdr3_aa: CASFQETGTEAFF
cdr3_nt: TGCGCCAGCTTCCAGGAGACGGGCACTGAAGCTTTCTTT

v_call: TRBV28
d_call: -
j_call: TRBJ1-6
clone_size: -
cdr3_aa: CASTTQGRNNSPLHF
cdr3_nt: TGTGCCAGCACCACCCAGGGACGGAATAATTCACCCCTCCACTTT

v_call: TRBV6-2/TRBV6-3
d_call: TRBD2
j_call: TRBJ2-2
clone_size: few
cdr3_aa: CASRRTSANTGELFF
cdr3_nt: TGTGCCAGCAGACGGACTAGCGCGAACACCGGGGAGCTGTTTTTT

v_call: TRBV7-3
d_call: TRBD2
j_call: TRBJ2-2
clone_size: few
cdr3_aa: CASSFGLAGAGTGELFF
cdr3_nt: TGTGCCAGCAGCTTCGGACTAGCGGGAGCGGGCACCGGGGAGCTGTTTTTT

v_call: TRBV28
d_call: TRBD2
j_call: TRBJ2-1
clone_size: -
cdr3_aa: CASSLTGLAGEAEQFF
cdr3_nt: TGTGCCAGCAGTCTAACGGGACTAGCGGGAGAGGCTGAGCAGTTCTTC